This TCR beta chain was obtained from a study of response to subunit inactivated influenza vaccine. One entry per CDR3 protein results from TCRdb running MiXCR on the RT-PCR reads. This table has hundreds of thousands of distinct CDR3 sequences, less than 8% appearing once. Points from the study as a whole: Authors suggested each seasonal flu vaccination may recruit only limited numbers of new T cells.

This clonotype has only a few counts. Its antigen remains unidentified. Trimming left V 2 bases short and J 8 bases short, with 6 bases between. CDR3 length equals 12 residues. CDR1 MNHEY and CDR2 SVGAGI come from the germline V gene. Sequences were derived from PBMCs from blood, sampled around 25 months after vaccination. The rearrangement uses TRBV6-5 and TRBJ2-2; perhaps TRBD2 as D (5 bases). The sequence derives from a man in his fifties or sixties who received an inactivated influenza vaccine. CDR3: CASSYRGGELFF. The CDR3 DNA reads TGTGCCAGCAGTTACCGGGGTGGGGAGCTGTTTTTT.